Below are 10 T cell receptor beta chains sequenced from a single sample in a study of cytomegalovirus exposure and HLA in healthy donors. Primers: 60 Vbeta forward and 13 Jbeta reverse. TCRdb's copy holds only in-frame clones and misses some; the assay was immunoSEQ multiplex PCR. This sample carries 75,000 to 90,000 clones, over 75% of them seen once, and the ten largest clones take around 15%. Sequencing used PBMCs. The receptors here all came from a human donor in good health.

This clone was counted only a few times. The V and J genes are TRBV6-5 and TRBJ2-1; D is possibly TRBD1 (5 bases). CDR3 length: 13 amino acids. Per germline, CDR1 MNHEY and CDR2 SVGAGI. V was pared by 6 bases and J by 4 bases, with 10 bases between. The CDR3 is CASRTDSYNEQFF. The CDR3 DNA follows: TGTGCCAGCAGAACAGACAGTTACAATGAGCAGTTCTTC.

The CDR3 bases are TGTGCCAGCAGTTACTCGACGGGAGGCGGCTACACCTTC. Its translation: CASSYSTGGGYTF. The rearrangement joins TRBV6-5 to TRBJ1-2; D unresolved. The CDR3 has 13 amino acids. The germline V gene has CDR1 MNHEY and CDR2 SVGAGI. V was clipped by 0 bases and J by 8 bases, with 10 bases between them.

This clone was detected only a few times. The genes are TRBV5-4 and TRBJ1-1; 9 bases line up with TRBD1. Losses at the gene ends were 4 bases for V and 5 bases for J; bases not matched to a gene: 6. Per the germline V gene, CDR1 is SGHNT and CDR2 is YYREEE (reference sequence). The CDR3 has 14 residues. CDR3 residues: CASSPSGTGTEAFF. In DNA form, the CDR3 reads TGTGCCAGCAGCCCATCCGGGACAGGGACTGAAGCTTTCTTT.

The chain links TRBV5-4 to TRBJ1-6; TRBD1 agrees at 7 bases. Germline V CDR1 and CDR2: SGHNT, YYREEE (reference sequence). The V and J ends lost 7 bases and 7 bases, in that order; junction bases with no gene match: 8. There are 14 residues in the CDR3. CDR3 nucleotides: TGTGCCAGCCGTTCGGGACAGCCAAATTCACCCCTCCACTTT. It is translated as CASRSGQPNSPLHF.

This chain connects TRBV6-6 to TRBJ2-5; 7 bases line up with TRBD1. V trimming: 2 bases; J trimming: 5 bases; junction bases outside the gene matches: 11. Germline-derived CDR1 and CDR2 are MNHNY and SVGAGI (reference sequence). The CDR3 totals 16 residues. The CDR3 bases are TGTGCCAGCAGTTACGAGGGGGCAGGCGGTGGGGAGACCCAGTACTTC. Protein product: CASSYEGAGGGETQYF.

The V and J genes are TRBV5-1 and TRBJ2-2; D perhaps matches TRBD1 (5 bases). CDR1 is SGHRS and CDR2 is YFSETQ in the germline V gene. V lost 4 bases, J lost 0 bases, and 7 bases lay in between. This CDR3 region has 14 residues. The CDR3 here is CASSVRANTGELFF. CDR3 in DNA: TGCGCCAGCAGCGTCAGGGCGAACACCGGGGAGCTGTTTTTT. The full variable domain, its missing parts supplied by reference TRBV5-1 and TRBJ2-2, is KAGVTQTPRYLIKTRGQQVTLSCSPISGHRSVSWYQQTPGQGLQFLFEYFSETQRNKGNFPGRFSGRQFSNSRSEMNVSTLELGDSALYLCASSVRANTGELFFGEGSRLTVL.

This rearrangement joins TRBV23-1 to TRBJ2-7; no clear D gene. TRBV23-1 counts as an open reading frame of uncertain function. The CDR3 has 13 amino acids. The V end lost 0 bases, the J end lost 6 bases, and 9 bases lay between the germline ends. CDR3: CASSQSLLCEQYF. As DNA, the CDR3 is TGCGCCAGCAGTCAATCCCTACTTTGCGAGCAGTACTTC.

The CDR3 DNA reads TGTGCCAGCAGCTTAGATGGGGTACTAGCGGGGGGGCTGAATGAGCAGTTCTTC. Protein sequence: CASSLDGVLAGGLNEQFF. The chain is built from TRBV11-2 and TRBJ2-1; 13 positions agree with TRBD2. In germline, CDR1 is SGHAT, CDR2 FQNNGV. This CDR3 contains 18 residues. The trim removed 0 bases at V and 7 bases at J, leaving 9 bases unmatched.

The chain combines TRBV5-5 with TRBJ2-1; D is perhaps TRBD1 (6 bases). Germline V gene lookup returns CDR1 SGHKS and CDR2 YYEKEE (reference sequence). The CDR3 is made up of 18 amino acids. The V end was cut by 0 bases, the J end by 6 bases, with 22 bases between. The DNA of the CDR3 is TGTGCCAGCAGCTTGGTTGGGTTGGGACACCGGATTGGCAATGAGCAGTTCTTC. The encoded protein is CASSLVGLGHRIGNEQFF.

The chain combines TRBV30 with TRBJ2-2; tentative D call: TRBD1 (6 bases). Germline CDR1 and CDR2: GTSNPN and SVGIG (reference sequence). Trimming shortened V by 5 bases and J by 7 bases, and 11 bases separated the two germline ends. The CDR3 loop spans 12 amino acids. The CDR3 protein is CAWAQGYGELFF. CDR3 bases: TGTGCCTGGGCTCAGGGGTACGGGGAGCTGTTTTTT.